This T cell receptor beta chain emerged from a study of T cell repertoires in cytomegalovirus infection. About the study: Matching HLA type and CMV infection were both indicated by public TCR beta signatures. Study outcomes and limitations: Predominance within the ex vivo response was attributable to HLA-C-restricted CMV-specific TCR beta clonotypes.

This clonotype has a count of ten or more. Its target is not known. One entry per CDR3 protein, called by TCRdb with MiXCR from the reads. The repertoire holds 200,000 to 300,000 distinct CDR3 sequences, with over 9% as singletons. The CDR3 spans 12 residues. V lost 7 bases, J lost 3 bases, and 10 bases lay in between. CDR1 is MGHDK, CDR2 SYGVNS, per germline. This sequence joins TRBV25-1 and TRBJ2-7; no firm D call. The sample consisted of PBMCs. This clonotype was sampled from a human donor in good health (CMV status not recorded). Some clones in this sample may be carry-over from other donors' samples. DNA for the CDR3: TGTGCCAGCATTGGGTCCGGCTACGAGCAGTACTTC. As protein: CASIGSGYEQYF.